A selection of T cell receptor beta chains follows, all from one sample in a study of tumor-infiltrating lymphocytes in primary liver carcinoma. TCRdb reprocessed the multiplex PCR reads with MiXCR, giving one entry per CDR3 protein. There are 100,000 or so distinct CDR3 sequences in the sample; 55% to 75% occur only once, and 9.5% to 10% lies in the top ten. The material sequenced was liver tumor tissue from sampling region 5. All receptors derive from a woman aged 55-70 years with primary liver carcinoma and hepatitis B virus infection. Each CDR3 is given with its conserved first and last residue. Each record gives: D gene, V gene, J gene, clone size, CDR3 length, CDR3 DNA, CDR3 protein. D genes are given only for firm matches. Clone size is not always given. Where it is, it says once, few, many or a class for expanded clones.

D: TRBD2
V: TRBV28
J: TRBJ2-7
size: .
length: 13
DNA: TGTGCCAGCACCCCGGGGCTAGCGGGAAAGCAGTACTTC
CDR3: CASTPGLAGKQYF

D: .
V: TRBV29-1
J: TRBJ1-1
size: .
length: 11
DNA: TGCGACGTTGAATTTGGAACTGAAGCTTTCTTT
CDR3: CDVEFGTEAFF

D: .
V: TRBV12-3/TRBV12-4
J: TRBJ1-1
size: once
length: 15
DNA: TGTGCCGGCAGTAGTCTCGGGCGGGGCGGCACTGAAGCTTTCTTT
CDR3: CAGSSLGRGGTEAFF

D: .
V: TRBV7-2
J: TRBJ1-5
size: .
length: 13
DNA: TGTGCCAGCAGCTTATCGGCGGGGCAGCCCCAGCATTTT
CDR3: CASSLSAGQPQHF

D: TRBD1
V: TRBV12-3/TRBV12-4
J: TRBJ1-2
size: .
length: 15
DNA: TGTGCCGGCGGACGGACAGGGGCCCATCACTATGGCTACACCTTC
CDR3: CAGGRTGAHHYGYTF

D: .
V: TRBV11-2
J: TRBJ2-5
size: .
length: 13
DNA: TGTGTAAGCAGCTTAGATATCGGGGACTGCGAATACTTC
CDR3: CVSSLDIGDCEYF

D: .
V: TRBV6-1
J: TRBJ1-5
size: .
length: 16
DNA: TGTGCAAGCGGGCACAGGGCTCAAAGGGCTGATCAGCCCCAGCATTTT
CDR3: CASGHRAQRADQPQHF

D: .
V: TRBV5-4
J: TRBJ1-2
size: .
length: 16
DNA: TGTGCCAGTAGCTTGGCTCCACGCTGGACTGGATATGGCTACACCTTC
CDR3: CASSLAPRWTGYGYTF

D: .
V: TRBV29-1
J: TRBJ1-1
size: once
length: 14
DNA: TGCAGCGTTCCCCGACCCCGAATGAGCACTGAAGCTTTCTTT
CDR3: CSVPRPRMSTEAFF

D: .
V: TRBV7-3
J: TRBJ2-3
size: .
length: 14
DNA: TGTGCCAGCAGCCCCGGGCTAGCTACAGATACGCAGTATTTT
CDR3: CASSPGLATDTQYF

D: .
V: TRBV11-2
J: TRBJ2-1
size: few
length: 13
DNA: TGTGCCCGCAGCTTATTGCATAGCAATGAGCAGTTCTTC
CDR3: CARSLLHSNEQFF

D: TRBD2
V: TRBV10-1
J: TRBJ2-5
size: .
length: 15
DNA: TGCGCCAGCAGTGACTCTACCGGCGGGAGGGAGACCCAGTACTTC
CDR3: CASSDSTGGRETQYF

D: TRBD2
V: TRBV28
J: TRBJ2-5
size: .
length: 16
DNA: TGTGTCAGCAGTCCCTACCCCCGGGAGGGTAAAGAGACCCAGTGCTTC
CDR3: CVSSPYPREGKETQCF

D: TRBD2
V: TRBV29-1
J: TRBJ2-1
size: .
length: 15
DNA: TGTAGCGCCCGGGGGGGACTAGCGGGAGACTATGAGCAGTTCTTC
CDR3: CSARGGLAGDYEQFF

D: TRBD1
V: TRBV6-2/TRBV6-3
J: TRBJ1-2
size: many
length: 16
DNA: TGTGCCAGCAGTTCCTCGCCCGGGACAGGCTTCTATGGCTACACCTTC
CDR3: CASSSSPGTGFYGYTF

D: TRBD2
V: TRBV20-1
J: TRBJ2-5
size: many
length: 14
DNA: TGCAGTGCTAGGATAGCGGGCTCACAAGAGACCCAGTACTTC
CDR3: CSARIAGSQETQYF

D: TRBD2
V: TRBV12-3/TRBV12-4
J: TRBJ2-5
size: .
length: 16
DNA: TGTGCCAACAGTTTAGGCATCTCAGCGGGAGGGAGGGACCACTACTTC
CDR3: CANSLGISAGGRDHYF

D: .
V: TRBV7-9
J: TRBJ1-1
size: many
length: 12
DNA: TGTGCCAGCAGCTTCCCGGACGGTGAAGCTTTCTTT
CDR3: CASSFPDGEAFF

D: TRBD2
V: TRBV11-3
J: TRBJ2-1
size: once
length: 17
DNA: TGTGCCAGCAGCTTTGGGTCCCTAGCGGTGTACTTGGATGAACAGTTCTTC
CDR3: CASSFGSLAVYLDEQFF

D: TRBD1
V: TRBV6-1
J: TRBJ2-3
size: .
length: 15
DNA: TGTGCCAGCAAAGTAGGTGACAGGGTTACAGACACGCAGTATTTT
CDR3: CASKVGDRVTDTQYF

D: .
V: TRBV20-1
J: TRBJ2-5
size: .
length: 11
DNA: TGCAGTGCTAGGCCGTTGGAGACCCAGTACTTC
CDR3: CSARPLETQYF

D: .
V: TRBV29-1
J: TRBJ2-5
size: .
length: 10
DNA: TGCAGCATTGATTTGGGACTCAGGAATTTC
CDR3: CSIDLGLRNF

D: .
V: TRBV6-6
J: TRBJ1-5
size: .
length: 14
DNA: TGTGACAGCAGGACACAGGTAGTGGGTCAGCCCCAGCATTTT
CDR3: CDSRTQVVGQPQHF

D: .
V: TRBV10-3
J: TRBJ1-1
size: .
length: 12
DNA: TGTGCCATCAGTGGCGGGGACACTGAAGCTTTCTTT
CDR3: CAISGGDTEAFF

D: .
V: TRBV29-1
J: TRBJ2-5
size: many
length: 10
DNA: TGCAGCGTCCAAACGGAGACCCAGTACTTC
CDR3: CSVQTETQYF

D: .
V: TRBV4-1
J: TRBJ2-7
size: .
length: 15
DNA: TGCGTCGGCAGCCAAGTGGTACAGGGGACTCACGAGCAGTACTTC
CDR3: CVGSQVVQGTHEQYF

D: TRBD1
V: TRBV29-1
J: TRBJ1-2
size: .
length: 16
DNA: TGCAGCGTTGAAGATCGAGGAGACAGGGGGCTCCACGGTTACACCTTC
CDR3: CSVEDRGDRGLHGYTF